This TCR beta chain appears in the sequencing data of a study of cytomegalovirus exposure and HLA in healthy donors. Study details: There were roughly 120 million unique TCR beta sequences, drawn from about 179 million T cells, in an earlier analysis.

About this clone: Its target is not known.

Study-wide results and caveats: Researchers counted around 180 TCR beta chains as cytomegalovirus-associated. One variant, a missense change in DCLRE1C, was linked in a later analysis to TCR beta V- and J-gene trimming.

Primers included in the PCR were 60 Vbeta and 13 Jbeta primers. Profiling relied on immunoSEQ multiplex PCR, and the TCRdb table lists in-frame clones only, not all of them. The sample contains approximately 110,000 clones, less than 75% of which appear only once. V lost 5 bases and J lost 4, with 11 bases in between. Looked up from germline, CDR1 is SGHTA and CDR2 is FQGNSA. The CDR3 has 13 amino acids. The sequenced sample consisted of PBMCs. This clonotype was obtained from a woman in her thirties or forties in good health and CMV-seronegative. This chain links TRBV7-2 with TRBJ1-2; the D is unclear. CDR3 sequence: CASSPRGTYGYTF. In nucleotides, the CDR3 is TGTGCCAGCAGCCCCCGGGGAACCTATGGCTACACCTTC.